These 6 T cell receptor beta chains originate from one sample sequenced in a study of blood T cell repertoires in COVID-19. Libraries were prepared by immunoSEQ multiplex PCR; TCRdb keeps only in-frame clonotypes and omits some of them. The sample gives some 150,000 clones, roughly 89% of which show up once; roughly 1.6% is in the top ten. The sequencing sample was made of peripheral blood. The origin of the receptors is a human donor in a cohort sampled during active COVID-19.

The chain is built from TRBV27 and TRBJ2-3; 11 nucleotides align to TRBD2. The trim removed 10 bases at V and 4 bases at J, leaving 10 bases unmatched. The CDR3 runs to 15 residues. Germline V gives CDR1 MNHEY, CDR2 SMNVEV (reference sequence). The CDR3 is CATTRSGGASDTQYF. In DNA form, the CDR3 reads TGTGCCACCACTCGTAGCGGGGGGGCCTCAGATACGCAGTATTTT.

V gene TRBV12-3 or TRBV12-4 combines with J gene TRBJ1-3; no definite D call. The V and J ends lost 7 bases and 4 bases respectively, with 11 bases between them. The CDR3 is made up of 13 amino acids. The CDR3: CASTPQLGNTIYF. In DNA, the CDR3 is TGTGCCAGCACCCCCCAACTCGGAAACACCATATATTTT.

The V and J genes are TRBV7-2 and TRBJ2-5, with TRBD2 matching 14 bases. Per germline, CDR1 SGHTA and CDR2 FQGNSA. With V trimmed by 5 bases and J by 5 bases, 7 bases remained unmatched. This CDR3 is 16 amino acids long. This CDR3 is CASSIGLAGGRETQYF. CDR3 nucleotides: TGTGCCAGCAGCATAGGACTAGCGGGGGGACGGGAGACCCAGTACTTC.

The chain employs TRBV18 and TRBJ1-3; 10 nucleotides agree with TRBD1. CDR3 length equals 16 residues. Germline values: CDR1 KGHSH, CDR2 LQKENI. The trim removed 4 bases at V and 4 bases at J, leaving 7 bases unmatched. The CDR3 nucleotides are TGTGCCAGCTCACACCGGACAGGGGGGAGAGGAAACACCATATATTTT. It is translated as CASSHRTGGRGNTIYF.

This clone was detected once. This rearrangement joins TRBV2 to TRBJ1-2; tentative D call: TRBD1 (6 bases). V was clipped by 4 bases and J by 4 bases, with 10 bases between them. The CDR3 totals 13 residues. Germline values: CDR1 SNHLY, CDR2 FYNNEI. The CDR3 nucleotides are TGTGCCAGCAGTGGAGAGACAGGCTATGGCTACACCTTC. Protein: CASSGETGYGYTF.

The V gene is TRBV3-1 (or the pseudogene TRBV3-2), the J gene TRBJ2-7; D is unclear. Trimming removed 5 bases from V and 0 bases from J, with 11 bases in between. Germline CDR1 is LGHDT and CDR2 is YNNKEL (reference sequence). The length of the CDR3 is 14 residues. CDR3 residues: CASSLYPSSYEQYF. DNA of the CDR3: TGTGCCAGCAGCTTATATCCGAGCTCCTACGAGCAGTACTTC.